The rows below give T cell receptor beta chains drawn from one sample of a study of blood T cell repertoires in COVID-19. Assay used: immunoSEQ multiplex PCR; TCRdb lists only in-frame clones, some missing. Of fewer than 250,000 clones in the sample, 70% to 90% were seen once. Material: PBMCs or T cells enriched from blood (not recorded which). Every receptor here comes from a woman aged 50 to 60 with acute COVID-19. Each CDR3 is given with its conserved first and last residue. D genes are given only for firm matches. Clone size is stated in some rows and not others, as once, few, many or a class when expanded.

>TRBJ1-1|once|-|TRBV2
CASSEQGTEAFF
TGTGCCAGCAGTGAACAGGGCACTGAAGCTTTCTTT
>TRBJ2-2|-|TRBD1|TRBV30
CAWSWDRTPGELFF
TGTGCCTGGAGTTGGGACAGGACCCCCGGGGAGCTGTTTTTT
>TRBJ1-1|-|-|TRBV29-1
CSVAWPLDRNMNTEAFF
TGCAGCGTTGCCTGGCCCCTAGACAGAAACATGAACACTGAAGCTTTCTTT
>TRBJ2-7|-|TRBD2|TRBV27
CASSPPGLAIYEQYF
TGTGCCAGCAGTCCCCCGGGACTAGCGATCTACGAGCAGTACTTC
>TRBJ1-2|-|-|TRBV2
CATGHHYGYTF
TGTGCCACCGGACATCACTATGGCTACACCTTC
>TRBJ2-1|-|TRBD1|TRBV5-1
CASTGDREADEQFF
TGCGCCAGCACCGGGGACAGGGAGGCGGATGAGCAGTTCTTC
>TRBJ1-1|-|TRBD1|TRBV5-6
CASSSPGQQNTEAFF
TGTGCCAGCAGCTCTCCGGGACAGCAGAACACTGAAGCTTTCTTT
>TRBJ2-7|-|-|TRBV5-4
CASSRAQDSFYEQYF
TGTGCCAGCAGCCGAGCTCAGGACAGTTTCTACGAGCAGTACTTC
>TRBJ1-1|-|-|TRBV12-3/TRBV12-4
CASSLGGGTEAFF
TGTGCCAGCAGTTTGGGGGGAGGGACTGAAGCTTTCTTT
>TRBJ1-2|-|-|TRBV14
CASSSKPFYGYTF
TGTGCCAGCAGCTCTAAGCCCTTCTATGGCTACACCTTC
>TRBJ2-1|-|TRBD1|TRBV7-3
CASSVTGDEQFF
TGTGCCAGCAGCGTCACAGGGGACGAGCAGTTCTTC
>TRBJ1-1|once|-|TRBV9
CASSVAYRNTEAFF
TGTGCCAGCAGCGTAGCCTACAGAAACACTGAAGCTTTCTTT
>TRBJ1-1|-|TRBD1|TRBV18
CASSPRGVNTEAFF
TGTGCCAGCTCACCCAGGGGGGTGAACACTGAAGCTTTCTTT
>TRBJ1-6|once|TRBD1|TRBV30
CAWSVGQGTGSPLHF
TGTGCCTGGAGTGTCGGACAGGGGACGGGGTCACCCCTCCACTTT
>TRBJ1-2|-|TRBD1|TRBV19
CASSIVSRDRGVYGYTF
TGTGCCAGTAGTATAGTATCCCGGGACAGGGGCGTCTATGGCTACACCTTC
>TRBJ1-4|-|TRBD1|TRBV30
CAWTRTGRYEKLFF
TGTGCCTGGACCAGGACAGGGCGTTACGAAAAACTGTTTTTT